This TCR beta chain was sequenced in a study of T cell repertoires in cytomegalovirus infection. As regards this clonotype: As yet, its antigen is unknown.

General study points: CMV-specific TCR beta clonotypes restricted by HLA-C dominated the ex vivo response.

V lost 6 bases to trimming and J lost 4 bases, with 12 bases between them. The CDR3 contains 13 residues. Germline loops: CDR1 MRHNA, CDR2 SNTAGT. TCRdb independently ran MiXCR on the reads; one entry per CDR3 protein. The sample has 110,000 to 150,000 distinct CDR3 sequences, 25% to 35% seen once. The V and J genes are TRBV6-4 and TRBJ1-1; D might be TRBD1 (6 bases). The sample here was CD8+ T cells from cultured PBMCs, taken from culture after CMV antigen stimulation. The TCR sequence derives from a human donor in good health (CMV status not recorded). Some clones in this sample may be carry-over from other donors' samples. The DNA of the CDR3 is TGTGCCAGCAGGCAGGGGATCAGCACTGAAGCTTTCTTT. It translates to CASRQGISTEAFF.